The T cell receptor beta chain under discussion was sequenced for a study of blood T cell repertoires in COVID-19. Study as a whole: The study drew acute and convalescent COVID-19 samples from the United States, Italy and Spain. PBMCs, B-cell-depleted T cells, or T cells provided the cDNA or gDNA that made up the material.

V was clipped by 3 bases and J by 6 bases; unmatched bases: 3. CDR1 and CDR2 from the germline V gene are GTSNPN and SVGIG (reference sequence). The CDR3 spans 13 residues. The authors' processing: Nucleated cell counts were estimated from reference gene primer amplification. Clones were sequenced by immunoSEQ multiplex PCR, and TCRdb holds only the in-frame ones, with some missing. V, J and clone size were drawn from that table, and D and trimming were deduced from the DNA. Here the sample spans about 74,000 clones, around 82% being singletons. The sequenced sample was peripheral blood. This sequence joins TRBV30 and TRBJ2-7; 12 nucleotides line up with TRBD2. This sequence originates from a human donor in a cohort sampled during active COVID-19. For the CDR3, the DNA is TGTGCCTGGAGACTAGCGGGAGGACCCGAGCAGTACTTC. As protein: CAWRLAGGPEQYF.